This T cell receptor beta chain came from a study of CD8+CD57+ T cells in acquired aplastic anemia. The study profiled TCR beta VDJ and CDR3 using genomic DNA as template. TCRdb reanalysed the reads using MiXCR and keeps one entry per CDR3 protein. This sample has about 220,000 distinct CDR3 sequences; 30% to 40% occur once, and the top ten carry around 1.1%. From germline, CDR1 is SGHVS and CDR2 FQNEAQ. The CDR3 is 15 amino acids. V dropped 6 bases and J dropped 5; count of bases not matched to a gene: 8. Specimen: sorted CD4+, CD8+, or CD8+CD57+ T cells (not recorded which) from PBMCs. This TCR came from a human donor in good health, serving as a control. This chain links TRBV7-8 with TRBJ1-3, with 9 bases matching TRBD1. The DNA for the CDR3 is TGTGCCAGCAGTTTTCCGGGGACAGGGAGAAACACCATATATTTT. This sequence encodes CASSFPGTGRNTIYF. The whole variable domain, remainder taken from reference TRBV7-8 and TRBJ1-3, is GAGVSQSPRYKVAKRGQDVALRCDPISGHVSLFWYQQALGQGPEFLTYFQNEAQLDKSGLPSDRFFAERPEGSVSTLKIQRTQQEDSAVYLCASSFPGTGRNTIYFGEGSWLTVV.